What follows are 5 T cell receptor beta chains derived from one specimen sequenced in a study of patients and donors after allogeneic stem cell transplantation. TCRdb called the RT-PCR reads again in MiXCR, with one record for every CDR3 protein. In the table there are 70,000 to 100,000 distinct CDR3 sequences, 5% of which are singletons. The source material was blood, either unsorted or a sorted T cell fraction (not recorded which). The receptors come from a human donor who was either an allogeneic HSCT recipient or a stem cell or donor lymphocyte infusion donor (not recorded which). It is not recorded whose cells these are; they may come from a transplant donor.

This clonotype has a count of ten or more. The J gene is TRBJ1-6, the V gene TRBV19; D is unclear. This CDR3 spans 16 amino acids. Germline values: CDR1 LNHDA, CDR2 SQIVND (reference sequence). V dropped 7 bases and J dropped 0 bases, with 13 bases sitting between them. The CDR3 DNA reads as TGTGCCAGTATGGGTGGAGTTGGCTCCTATAATTCACCCCTCCACTTT. Amino acid sequence: CASMGGVGSYNSPLHF.

This clonotype showed up just a few times. This chain's CDR3 is CSARGPGQGSSGNTIYF. The CDR3 nucleotides are TGCAGTGCTAGAGGCCCGGGACAGGGAAGCTCTGGAAACACCATATATTTT. The chain uses TRBV20-1 and TRBJ1-3; the match to TRBD1 covers 9 bases. This CDR3 has 17 amino acids. The ends lost 1 base at V and 0 bases at J; junction bases unmatched: 7. CDR1 and CDR2 (germline): DFQATT, SNEGSKA (reference sequence).

The rearrangement links TRBV5-6 to TRBJ1-2; 8 bases are a match to TRBD1. The germline CDR1 and CDR2 sequences are SGHDT and YYEEEE. This CDR3 has 15 residues. The V and J ends lost 2 bases and 4 bases, in that order; junction bases with no gene match: 7. The CDR3, as DNA: TGTGCCAGCAGCTTTCTGCAGGGGGCCGGCTATGGCTACACCTTC. Translated, it gives CASSFLQGAGYGYTF.

This clonotype was detected many times. The V and J genes are TRBV5-1 and TRBJ2-1; 7 positions match TRBD2. Germline V gene lookup returns CDR1 SGHRS and CDR2 YFSETQ. CDR3 length: 15 residues. The V gene end was trimmed by 3 bases and the J gene end by 5 bases; junction bases not matched to a gene: 8. The CDR3 sequence is CASSWASGPNNEQFF. The CDR3, as DNA: TGCGCCAGCAGCTGGGCTAGCGGTCCGAACAATGAGCAGTTCTTC.

In this sample, this clonotype turned up a few times. This sequence joins TRBV28 and TRBJ1-1; 8 bases align to TRBD1. With 2 bases clipped from V and 3 bases from J, the junction kept 5 bases outside the gene matches. This CDR3 comprises 15 residues. CDR1 MDHEN and CDR2 SYDVKM come from the germline V gene. The CDR3 loop is CASSLQGALYTEAFF. The CDR3 nucleotides are TGTGCCAGCAGTTTACAGGGGGCGCTTTACACTGAAGCTTTCTTT.